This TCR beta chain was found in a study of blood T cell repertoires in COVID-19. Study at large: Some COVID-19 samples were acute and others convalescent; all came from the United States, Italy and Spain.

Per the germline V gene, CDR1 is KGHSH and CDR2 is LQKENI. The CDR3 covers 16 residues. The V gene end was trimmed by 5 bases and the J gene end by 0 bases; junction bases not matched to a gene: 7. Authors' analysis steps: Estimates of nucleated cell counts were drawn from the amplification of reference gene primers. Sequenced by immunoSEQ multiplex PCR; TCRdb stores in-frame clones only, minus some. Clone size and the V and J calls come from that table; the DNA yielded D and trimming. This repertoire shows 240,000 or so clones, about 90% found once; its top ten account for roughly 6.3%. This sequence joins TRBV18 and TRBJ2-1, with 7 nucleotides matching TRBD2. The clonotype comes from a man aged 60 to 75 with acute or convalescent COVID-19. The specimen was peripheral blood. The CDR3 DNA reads TGTGCCAGCTCAAAGACGGGCGGGAGCTCCTACAATGAGCAGTTCTTC. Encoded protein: CASSKTGGSSYNEQFF.